This entry describes one TCR beta chain. This sample stems from a study of blood T cells in healthy people across ages. Study-wide background: Roughly one uniquely barcoded beta molecule per two T cells was captured.

The CDR3 sequence is 15 residues long. Germline V CDR1 and CDR2: SGHTA, FQGTGA. With 5 bases clipped from V and 6 bases from J, the junction kept 9 bases outside the gene matches. Next came a second PCR, run for about 7 to 12 cycles, which used a sample-barcoded 5' primer along with a J-beta primer mix. TCRdb analysed the 5' RACE reads with MiXCR anew, one entry per CDR3 protein. Altogether some 940,000 distinct CDR3 sequences are present, around 29% being singletons, with the ten largest covering about a tenth. The same data also contributed to another study, on T cells of mothers and their children. That work contributes: For the second PCR, the M1S primer put in sample barcodes and 2-4 random nucleotides. Mothers and children who were related shared slightly more overlap than unrelated pairs, but not significantly more. There were no persistent microchimeric T cell clones detected.

What was sequenced was blood. The rearrangement links TRBV7-3 to TRBJ2-3; 9 nucleotides match TRBD1. The source of this sequence is a woman aged 35 to 49 in good health. The CDR3 here is CASSATTGGADTQYF. CDR3 bases: TGTGCCAGCAGCGCCACAACAGGGGGCGCGGATACGCAGTATTTT. Drawing the rest from reference TRBV7-3 and TRBJ2-3, the complete variable domain is GAGVSQTPSNKVTEKGKYVELRCDPISGHTALYWYRQSLGQGPEFLIYFQGTGAADDSGLPNDRFFAVRPEGSVSTLKIQRTERGDSAVYLCASSATTGGADTQYFGPGTRLTVL.